These 17 T cell receptor beta chains were sequenced from one sample in a study of blood T cell repertoires in COVID-19. Sequenced by immunoSEQ multiplex PCR; TCRdb stores in-frame clones only, minus some. The sample lists about 73,000 clones; approximately 80% were seen once. The sequencing input was peripheral blood. All receptors come from a man at least 80 years old with active or convalescent COVID-19.

This chain joins TRBV10-1 and TRBJ2-1, with 11 nucleotides matching TRBD2. V trimming: 0 bases; J trimming: 8 bases; junction bases outside the gene matches: 6. This CDR3 comprises 16 residues. Looked up from germline, CDR1 is WNHNN and CDR2 is SYGVQD (reference sequence). CDR3 DNA: TGCGCCAGCAGTGAGTCGAGGGCTAGCGGGAGGTATGAGCAGTTCTTC. This gives the protein CASSESRASGRYEQFF.

The rearrangement links TRBV5-1 to TRBJ1-1; D is perhaps TRBD1 (5 bases). The CDR3 totals 17 residues. Germline V gene sequence: CDR1 SGHRS, CDR2 YFSETQ. Trimming stripped 1 base from V and 6 bases from J, with 22 bases between. The CDR3 here is CASSLSSRQRRSSEAFF. CDR3 DNA sequence: TGCGCCAGCAGCTTGTCATCGAGACAGCGTAGGAGTTCTGAAGCTTTCTTT.

This clone showed up just a few times. The genes are TRBV7-9 and TRBJ2-1; weak D call: TRBD1 (6 bases). V gave up 4 bases and J gave up 7 bases, with 17 bases separating them. The CDR3 runs to 15 residues. Germline values: CDR1 SEHNR, CDR2 FQNEAQ (reference sequence). The CDR3 reads CASSYFGQQNNEQFF. DNA for the CDR3: TGTGCCAGCAGCTACTTCGGACAGCAGAATAATGAGCAGTTCTTC.

The chain joins TRBV29-1 to TRBJ2-5, with D possibly being TRBD1 (5 bases). The CDR3 is made up of 12 amino acids. Trimming removed 8 bases at V and 5 bases at J, with 15 bases between. CDR1 and CDR2 from the germline V gene are SQVTM and ANQGSEA. The CDR3 reads CSYAGFRETQYF. The CDR3 region has the DNA TGCAGCTACGCAGGGTTTCGGGAGACCCAGTACTTC.

This clone was seen a single time. The chain employs TRBV18 and TRBJ2-2; D is undetermined. Germline V lookup: CDR1 KGHSH, CDR2 LQKENI. The CDR3 totals 16 residues. The V and J ends lost 0 bases and 10 bases respectively, with 18 bases between them. CDR3 DNA sequence: TGTGCCAGCTCACCACCGTCTAGAGGAGATCCGGCGGAGCTGTTTTTT. Its translation: CASSPPSRGDPAELFF.

The gene calls are TRBV29-1 and TRBJ2-1; D unclear. In germline, CDR1 is SQVTM, CDR2 ANQGSEA. The CDR3 runs 14 residues. With 0 bases removed from V and 0 bases from J, the gap between germline ends came to 6 bases. CDR3 bases: TGCAGCGTTGAAGACAGAAGCTCCTACAATGAGCAGTTCTTC. Residues: CSVEDRSSYNEQFF.

The CDR3 is CASSPARTWGPTNEKLFF. The CDR3 DNA sequence: TGTGCCAGCAGCCCCGCCAGGACTTGGGGGCCAACTAATGAAAAACTGTTTTTT. The chain combines TRBV6-8 with TRBJ1-4; a possible D gene is TRBD1 (6 bases). The CDR3 runs to 18 residues. V was shortened by 6 bases and J by 0 bases, with 20 bases between the two germline ends. CDR1 is MNHGY and CDR2 is SAAAGT in the germline V gene.

This chain uses TRBV5-5 with TRBJ1-6, with a possible D match to TRBD1 (5 bases). Trimming took 3 bases from V and 10 from J, leaving 11 bases between them. CDR1 and CDR2 (germline): SGHKS, YYEKEE (reference sequence). The CDR3 is made up of 13 amino acids. In DNA, the CDR3 is TGTGCCAGCAGCTCCGGAGGGGTCTCACCCCTCCACTTT. Translating it yields CASSSGGVSPLHF.

This sequence joins TRBV29-1 and TRBJ2-1; the match to TRBD2 covers 10 bases. The CDR3 runs to 13 residues. The V gene's germline CDR1 is SQVTM and CDR2 ANQGSEA. After removal of 7 bases from V and 3 bases from J, the junction contained 3 bases not matched to a gene. CDR3 residues: CSGGLAVYNEQFF. CDR3 bases: TGCAGCGGCGGACTAGCGGTCTACAATGAGCAGTTCTTC.

The V call is TRBV4-1, the J call TRBJ2-3, with 8 bases lining up with TRBD1. With 3 bases clipped from V and 2 bases from J, the junction kept 7 bases outside the gene matches. The CDR3 has 16 amino acids. Germline V CDR1 and CDR2: MGHRA, YSYEKL. This CDR3 reads CASSHLRGPSTDTQYF. The CDR3 DNA is TGCGCCAGCAGCCACCTCAGGGGGCCTTCCACAGATACGCAGTATTTT.

The chain employs TRBV27 and TRBJ2-2, with D perhaps matching TRBD2 (6 bases). Between the trimmed V and J ends, which lost 1 base and 0 bases, there was a span of 15 bases. The CDR3 loop spans 18 amino acids. The germline gives CDR1 MNHEY, CDR2 SMNVEV (reference sequence). In DNA, the CDR3 is TGTGCCAGCAGTTTATATGGAGGGGTGCATACGAACACCGGGGAGCTGTTTTTT. Amino acid sequence: CASSLYGGVHTNTGELFF.

J is TRBJ2-1 and V is TRBV4-1; 7 positions match TRBD2. This CDR3 contains 17 residues. From germline, CDR1 is MGHRA and CDR2 YSYEKL. V shed 4 bases, J shed 3 bases, and the junction held 12 bases outside the gene matches. The CDR3 DNA reads as TGCGCCAGCAGCCCTTCATATTCTAGCGGAATCTACAATGAGCAGTTCTTC. Translated, it gives CASSPSYSSGIYNEQFF.

The chain couples TRBV19 to TRBJ1-2, with 7 bases identical to TRBD1. The V and J ends lost 3 bases and 4 bases, in that order; junction bases with no gene match: 11. Germline lookup yields CDR1 LNHDA and CDR2 SQIVND (reference sequence). The CDR3 loop spans 16 amino acids. CDR3 bases: TGTGCCAGTAGTATTGGGGGGACAGCGAACTTCTATGGCTACACCTTC. Its protein is CASSIGGTANFYGYTF.

The chain recombines TRBV30 with TRBJ1-3; 8 bases align to TRBD1. The V gene's germline CDR1 is GTSNPN and CDR2 SVGIG (reference sequence). The CDR3 is 16 amino acids. Trimming took 2 bases from V and 0 from J; bases not matched to a gene: 6. CDR3 DNA sequence: TGTGCCTGGAGTATTTCCGGACAGGGCTCTGGAAACACCATATATTTT. It specifies CAWSISGQGSGNTIYF.

In this sample, this clone turned up a few times. V and J are TRBV5-5 and TRBJ1-1; D remains unclear. Germline V gene data show CDR1 as SGHKS and CDR2 as YYEKEE (reference sequence). Trimming removed 1 base at V and 6 bases at J, with 7 bases between. The length of the CDR3 is 12 residues. Written as DNA, the CDR3 is TGTGCCAGCAGCTTGACTACCGCTGAAGCTTTCTTT. This encodes CASSLTTAEAFF.

Concerning this clone itself: This specimen includes other DNA sequences encoding the same CDR3. The chain employs TRBV5-1 and TRBJ1-1; no reliable D call. Germline V gene sequence: CDR1 SGHRS, CDR2 YFSETQ. Between the trimmed V and J ends, which lost 0 bases and 0 bases, there was a span of 9 bases. The CDR3 loop spans 15 amino acids. The chain's CDR3 is CASSLVAGMNTEAFF. Written as DNA, the CDR3 is TGCGCCAGCAGCTTGGTGGCGGGCATGAACACTGAAGCTTTCTTT.

The V gene is TRBV5-1, the J gene TRBJ1-1, with a weak D call TRBD1 (5 bases). The germline V and J ends were trimmed by 2 bases and 2 bases, with 10 bases remaining between them. The length of the CDR3 is 14 residues. In germline, CDR1 is SGHRS, CDR2 YFSETQ. The DNA of the CDR3 is TGCGCCAGCAGCTTAGGGGCAGTAAACACTGAAGCTTTCTTT. It translates to CASSLGAVNTEAFF.